This T cell receptor beta chain was obtained from a study of cytomegalovirus exposure and HLA in healthy donors. PCR amplification relied on 60 Vbeta primers (plus 13 Jbeta primers). Clones were read by immunoSEQ multiplex PCR, and TCRdb kept only the in-frame ones, dropping some. The sample holds under 150,000 clones; around 85% are singletons and the top ten take roughly 4.5%. CDR1 SGDLS and CDR2 YYNGEE come from the germline V gene. The CDR3 length is 15 residues. V trimming: 0 bases; J trimming: 4 bases; junction bases outside the gene matches: 5. This clone has only one observation. This chain joins TRBV9 and TRBJ2-5, with 8 bases matching TRBD1. The clonotype comes from a man between 35 and 55 years old in good health and CMV-seropositive. What was sequenced was PBMCs. The CDR3 region is CASSVATGTGETQYF. For the CDR3, the DNA is TGTGCCAGCAGCGTAGCTACGGGGACAGGAGAGACCCAGTACTTC.